The source of this T cell receptor (beta chain) is a study of blood T cell repertoires in COVID-19. Overall study: Donors in the United States, Italy and Spain gave samples during acute or convalescent COVID-19. PBMCs, B-cell-depleted T cells, or T cells were the source of the cDNA or gDNA that made up the material.

This CDR3 has 15 amino acids. V lost 0 bases to trimming and J lost 4 bases; unmatched junction nucleotides: 3. Germline V CDR1 and CDR2: SGHNT, YENEEA. In the study's own analysis: Reference gene primer amplification gave nucleated cell count estimates. Produced via immunoSEQ multiplex PCR; TCRdb's table is partial and in-frame only. For V, J and clone size, that table is used; D and trimming come from the DNA. The repertoire holds 55,000 to 65,000 clones, with about nine tenths as singletons. The source material was peripheral blood. The chain recombines TRBV11-3 with TRBJ2-7; TRBD1 matches 10 bases. This TCR was recovered from a human donor with acute or convalescent COVID-19. The donor label of this sample is uncertain. The CDR3 loop is CASSLDGTGVYEQYF. The CDR3, as DNA: TGTGCCAGCAGCTTAGATGGGACAGGGGTATACGAGCAGTACTTC.